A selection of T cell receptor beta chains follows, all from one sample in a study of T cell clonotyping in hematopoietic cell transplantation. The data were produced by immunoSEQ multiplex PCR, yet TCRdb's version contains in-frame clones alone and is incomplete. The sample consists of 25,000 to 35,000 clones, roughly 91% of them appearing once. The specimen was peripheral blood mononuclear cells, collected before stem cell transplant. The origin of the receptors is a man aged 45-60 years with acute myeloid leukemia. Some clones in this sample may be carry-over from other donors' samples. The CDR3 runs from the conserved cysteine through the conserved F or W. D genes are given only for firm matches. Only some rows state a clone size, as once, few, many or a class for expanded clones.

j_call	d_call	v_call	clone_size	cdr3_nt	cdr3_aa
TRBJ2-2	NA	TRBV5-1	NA	TGCGCCAGCAGCCAAGGTGGGAACACCGGGGAGCTGTTTTTT	CASSQGGNTGELFF
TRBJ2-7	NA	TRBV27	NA	TGTGCCAGCAGTCCCGGGTTATCCTACGAGCAGTACTTC	CASSPGLSYEQYF
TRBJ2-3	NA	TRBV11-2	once	TGTGCCAGCAGCCCAGAACACACCTCCGATACGCAGTATTTT	CASSPEHTSDTQYF
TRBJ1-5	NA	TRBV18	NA	TGTGCCAGCTCACGCGGCGGGGGCAGCAATCAGCCCCAGCATTTT	CASSRGGGSNQPQHF
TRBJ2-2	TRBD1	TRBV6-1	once	TGTGCCAGCAGTGAAAGGGGACAGGGGCTGAACGGGGAGCTGTTTTTT	CASSERGQGLNGELFF
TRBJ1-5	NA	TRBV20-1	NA	TGCAGTGCTAGAGCTCGGGGCCCCCAGCATTTT	CSARARGPQHF
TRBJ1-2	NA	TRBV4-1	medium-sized	TGCGCCAGCAGCCAAGAACCCGGGAGCACTGGCTACACCTTC	CASSQEPGSTGYTF
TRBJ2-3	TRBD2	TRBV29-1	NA	TGCAGCGTTGCCAAAACTAGCGGGGGGGCCGGGAATACGCAGTATTTT	CSVAKTSGGAGNTQYF
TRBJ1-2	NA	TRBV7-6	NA	TGTGCCAGCAGTTCCCGTAATGGTGGCTACACCTTC	CASSSRNGGYTF
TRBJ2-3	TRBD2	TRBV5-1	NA	TGCGCCAGCAGCCTACGGGGGGGCTCGGGCACAGATACGCAGTATTTT	CASSLRGGSGTDTQYF
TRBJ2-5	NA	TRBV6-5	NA	TGTGCCAGCAGTTACTCAGGGACCCAGTACTTC	CASSYSGTQYF
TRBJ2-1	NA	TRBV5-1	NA	TGCGCCAGCAGCTTGGTTGACAGCTCCTACAATGAGCAGTTCTTC	CASSLVDSSYNEQFF